This TCR beta chain was documented in a study of shared clonotypes between healthy human individuals. At the level of the study: Donors consisted of two women and a few men between 18 and 49.

The naive CD8 subset, CD45RO-negative cells positively selected for CCR7, excluded terminally differentiated effector memory CD45RA+ cells. Trimming stripped 6 bases from V and 0 bases from J, with 17 bases between. CDR3 length equals 16 residues. The germline CDR1 and CDR2 sequences are MDHEN and SYDVKM. The assay was immunoSEQ multiplex PCR, and TCRdb's table has in-frame clones only and misses some. Counted here are a few million clones, roughly 95% occurring once; the ten biggest clones make up about 1.7%. The receptor's source is a man aged 18 to 30 in good health. Some clones in this sample may be carry-over from other donors' samples. Sequenced: naive CD8+ T cells from PBMCs. The J gene is TRBJ1-1, the V gene TRBV28; D might be TRBD1 (5 bases). For the CDR3, the DNA is TGTGCCAGCAGCTCTGGGACTACAGGCTTGAACACTGAAGCTTTCTTT. Translating it yields CASSSGTTGLNTEAFF.